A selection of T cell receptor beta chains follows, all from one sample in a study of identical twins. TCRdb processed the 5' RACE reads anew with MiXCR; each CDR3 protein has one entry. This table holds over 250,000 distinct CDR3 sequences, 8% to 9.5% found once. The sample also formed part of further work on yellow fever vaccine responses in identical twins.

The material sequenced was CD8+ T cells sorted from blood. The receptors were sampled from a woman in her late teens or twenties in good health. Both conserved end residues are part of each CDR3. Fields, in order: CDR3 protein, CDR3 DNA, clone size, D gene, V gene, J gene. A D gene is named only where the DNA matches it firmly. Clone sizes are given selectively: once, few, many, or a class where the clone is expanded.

CASSLRMDEQYF	TGTGCCAGCAGCCTTAGGATGGACGAGCAGTACTTC	-	-	TRBV7-9	TRBJ2-7
CASSELLQPYEQYF	TGTGCCAGCAGTGAACTCTTGCAGCCGTACGAGCAGTACTTC	few	-	TRBV2	TRBJ2-7
CASSFGDSTDTQYF	TGTGCCAGCAGTTTTGGCGATAGCACAGATACGCAGTATTTT	many	-	TRBV12-3/TRBV12-4	TRBJ2-3
CASSLVGQAGTEAFF	TGTGCCAGCAGCTTAGTAGGACAGGCCGGGACTGAAGCTTTCTTT	-	TRBD1	TRBV7-9	TRBJ1-1
CASQDRAYEQYF	TGTGCCTCCCAGGACAGGGCCTACGAGCAGTACTTC	few	TRBD1	TRBV10-3	TRBJ2-7
CASRRGFTGVWGETQYF	TGTGCCAGCAGGCGCGGTTTCACAGGGGTTTGGGGGGAGACCCAGTACTTC	few	TRBD1	TRBV6-1	TRBJ2-5
CASSPWTGEDTQYF	TGTGCCAGCAGCCCCTGGACAGGGGAGGATACGCAGTATTTT	-	TRBD1	TRBV9	TRBJ2-3
CASTLNPGNYGYTF	TGTGCCAGCACTCTCAACCCAGGGAACTATGGCTACACCTTC	-	-	TRBV6-1	TRBJ1-2
CATRGSPGQGVYEQYF	TGTGCCACCCGTGGATCTCCGGGACAGGGAGTCTACGAGCAGTACTTC	many	TRBD1	TRBV28	TRBJ2-7
CASSFIAGGGVNTEAFF	TGTGCCAGCAGCTTCATCGCAGGGGGTGGTGTGAACACTGAAGCTTTCTTT	many	TRBD1	TRBV5-6	TRBJ1-1
CSAAQAPSYTEAFF	TGCAGTGCTGCACAGGCGCCCTCTTACACTGAAGCTTTCTTT	-	-	TRBV20-1	TRBJ1-1
CASRVAGGHSYEQYF	TGTGCCAGCAGGGTAGCGGGAGGACACTCCTACGAGCAGTACTTC	-	TRBD2	TRBV2	TRBJ2-7
CSARLAGGIYEQYF	TGCAGTGCTAGACTAGCGGGAGGAATTTACGAGCAGTACTTC	-	TRBD2	TRBV20-1	TRBJ2-7
CASRPGRALGREETQYF	TGTGCCAGCAGACCAGGGAGGGCCCTCGGAAGGGAAGAGACCCAGTACTTC	-	TRBD2	TRBV11-2	TRBJ2-5
CASSYGRRWSGELFF	TGTGCCAGCAGCTATGGGCGGCGTTGGTCCGGGGAGCTGTTTTTT	few	-	TRBV6-2/TRBV6-3	TRBJ2-2
CASRLDRNTGELFF	TGTGCCAGCAGGTTGGACAGAAACACCGGGGAGCTGTTTTTT	many	-	TRBV2	TRBJ2-2
CSVLVRDKNIQYF	TGCAGTGTACTTGTGCGTGACAAAAACATTCAGTACTTC	-	-	TRBV20-1	TRBJ2-4
CASSVAGDTGELFF	TGTGCCAGCAGTGTAGCGGGAGACACCGGGGAGCTGTTTTTT	many	TRBD2	TRBV6-4	TRBJ2-2
CASSQEVGLASYEQYF	TGTGCCAGCAGCCAAGAAGTGGGACTAGCGAGCTACGAGCAGTACTTC	many	TRBD2	TRBV4-2	TRBJ2-7
CASSQEVLSYNEQFF	TGCGCCAGCAGCCAGGAGGTGCTCTCCTACAATGAGCAGTTCTTC	many	-	TRBV5-1	TRBJ2-1
CASSQDRLAGYNERFF	TGCGCCAGCAGCCAAGATCGGCTAGCGGGTTACAATGAGCGGTTCTTC	-	TRBD2	TRBV4-3	TRBJ2-1
CAISVPGTSFNEQFF	TGTGCCATCAGTGTCCCCGGGACTAGTTTCAATGAGCAGTTCTTC	many	TRBD2	TRBV10-3	TRBJ2-1
CASSQEPSYDTEAFF	TGTGCCAGCAGCCAAGAACCGTCGTACGACACTGAAGCTTTCTTT	few	-	TRBV3-1	TRBJ1-1
CASSQAQGAGELFF	TGTGCCAGCAGCCAAGCGCAGGGGGCGGGGGAGCTGTTTTTT	few	TRBD1	TRBV4-2	TRBJ2-2
CASSYSNPQETQYF	TGTGCCAGCAGTTACTCGAACCCCCAAGAGACCCAGTACTTC	many	-	TRBV6-2/TRBV6-3	TRBJ2-5
CSARPRTGRVGTIYF	TGCAGTGCTAGACCCCGGACAGGGAGAGTTGGCACCATATATTTT	many	TRBD1	TRBV20-1	TRBJ1-3
CASIEAEYSNQPQHF	TGTGCCAGTATTGAGGCTGAATATAGCAATCAGCCCCAGCATTTT	-	-	TRBV19	TRBJ1-5
CASSQDSGQGANEQFF	TGCGCCAGCAGCCAAGATTCGGGACAGGGGGCGAATGAGCAGTTCTTC	-	TRBD1	TRBV4-3	TRBJ2-1
CASSQGAWETQYF	TGTGCCAGCAGCCAAGGTGCATGGGAGACCCAGTACTTC	-	-	TRBV14	TRBJ2-5
CASSSDELGRGELFF	TGTGCCAGCAGCAGTGATGAGCTGGGGAGAGGGGAGCTGTTTTTT	few	-	TRBV7-3	TRBJ2-2
CASTGPNNNEQFF	TGTGCCAGCACCGGCCCAAATAACAATGAGCAGTTCTTC	few	-	TRBV16	TRBJ2-1
CASSSLPLQVIKSSYNEQFF	TGTGCCAGCAGCTCACTGCCCTTACAGGTTATAAAGAGCTCCTACAATGAGCAGTTCTTC	-	-	TRBV7-8	TRBJ2-1
CASSQDAGGITDTQYF	TGTGCCAGCAGCCAAGATGCAGGGGGAATCACAGATACGCAGTATTTT	few	TRBD1	TRBV3-1	TRBJ2-3
CSASWRGGGDQPQHF	TGCAGTGCTAGTTGGAGAGGGGGCGGCGATCAGCCCCAGCATTTT	-	TRBD1	TRBV20-1	TRBJ1-5
CALSLPPLDRIIMAYEQYF	TGTGCCCTCAGTTTACCCCCCCTGGACAGGATCATCATGGCCTACGAGCAGTACTTC	-	TRBD1	TRBV2	TRBJ2-7
CASSPHDFGDEQYF	TGTGCCAGCAGCCCTCACGACTTTGGGGACGAGCAGTACTTC	many	-	TRBV7-9	TRBJ2-7
CASSPRVGEHQPQHF	TGCGCCAGCAGCCCCCGGGTCGGGGAACATCAGCCCCAGCATTTT	many	-	TRBV4-3	TRBJ1-5
CASSFFQGEQYF	TGTGCCAGCAGTTTTTTTCAGGGCGAGCAGTACTTC	many	-	TRBV12-3/TRBV12-4	TRBJ2-7
CASSFGEAAYNEQFF	TGTGCCAGCAGCTTTGGGGAAGCAGCCTACAATGAGCAGTTCTTC	few	-	TRBV11-3	TRBJ2-1
CASSPGQGWNEKLFF	TGCGCCAGCAGCCCCGGACAGGGTTGGAATGAAAAACTGTTTTTT	-	TRBD1	TRBV4-3	TRBJ1-4
CASSYELEGGELFF	TGTGCCAGCAGTTACGAGTTAGAGGGCGGGGAGCTGTTTTTT	-	-	TRBV6-5	TRBJ2-2
CASSLWTGRTYNEQFF	TGTGCCAGCAGCCTCTGGACAGGTCGTACCTACAATGAGCAGTTCTTC	many	TRBD1	TRBV7-6	TRBJ2-1
CASSQSSGSGTDTQYF	TGTGCCAGCAGCCAATCTAGCGGGAGTGGAACAGATACGCAGTATTTT	few	TRBD2	TRBV9	TRBJ2-3
CASSYSTEGQNTEAFF	TGTGCCAGCAGTTACTCCACCGAGGGTCAGAACACTGAAGCTTTCTTT	few	-	TRBV6-2/TRBV6-3	TRBJ1-1
CASSDLAGRTGELFF	TGTGCCAGCAGTGACCTAGCGGGGAGAACCGGGGAGCTGTTTTTT	few	TRBD2	TRBV6-1	TRBJ2-2
CASSYPLGLARFPRGNEQFF	TGTGCCAGCAGTTACCCGCTAGGATTAGCGCGATTCCCTCGTGGGAATGAGCAGTTCTTC	few	-	TRBV6-2/TRBV6-3	TRBJ2-1